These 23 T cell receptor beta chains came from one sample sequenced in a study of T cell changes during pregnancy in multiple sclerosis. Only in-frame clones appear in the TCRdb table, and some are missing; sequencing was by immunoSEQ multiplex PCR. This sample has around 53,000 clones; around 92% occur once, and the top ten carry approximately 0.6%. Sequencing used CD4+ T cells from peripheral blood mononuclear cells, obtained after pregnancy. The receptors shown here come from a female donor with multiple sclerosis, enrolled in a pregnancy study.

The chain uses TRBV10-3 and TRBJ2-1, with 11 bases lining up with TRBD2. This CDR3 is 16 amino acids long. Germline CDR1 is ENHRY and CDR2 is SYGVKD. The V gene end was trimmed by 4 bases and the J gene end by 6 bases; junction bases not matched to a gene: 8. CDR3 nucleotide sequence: TGTGCCATCAGTGCACTAGCGGGGGCCCCTGGCAATGAGCAGTTCTTC. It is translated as CAISALAGAPGNEQFF.

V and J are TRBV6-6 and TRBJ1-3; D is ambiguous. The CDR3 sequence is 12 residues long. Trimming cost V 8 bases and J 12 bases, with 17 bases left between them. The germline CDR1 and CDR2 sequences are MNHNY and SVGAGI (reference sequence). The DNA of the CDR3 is TGTGCCAGCTATAGCATATCTGGTATCATATATTTT. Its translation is CASYSISGIIYF.

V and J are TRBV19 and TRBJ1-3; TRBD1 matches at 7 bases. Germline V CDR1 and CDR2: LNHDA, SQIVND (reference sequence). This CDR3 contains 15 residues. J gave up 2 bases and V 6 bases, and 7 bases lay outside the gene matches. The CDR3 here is CASSTPTGTGNTIYF. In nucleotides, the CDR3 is TGTGCCAGTAGCACCCCGACAGGGACTGGAAACACCATATATTTT.

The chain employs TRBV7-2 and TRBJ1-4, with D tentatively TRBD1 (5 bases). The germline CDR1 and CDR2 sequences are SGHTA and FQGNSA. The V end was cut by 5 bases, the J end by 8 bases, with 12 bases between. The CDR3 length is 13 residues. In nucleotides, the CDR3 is TGTGCCAGCAGCCCCCAGGGTGGGGAAAAACTGTTTTTT. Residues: CASSPQGGEKLFF. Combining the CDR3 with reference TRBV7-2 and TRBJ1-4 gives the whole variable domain GAGVSQSPSNKVTEKGKDVELRCDPISGHTALYWYRQSLGQGLEFLIYFQGNSAPDKSGLPSDRFSAERTGGSVSTLTIQRTQQEDSAVYLCASSPQGGEKLFFGSGTQLSVL.

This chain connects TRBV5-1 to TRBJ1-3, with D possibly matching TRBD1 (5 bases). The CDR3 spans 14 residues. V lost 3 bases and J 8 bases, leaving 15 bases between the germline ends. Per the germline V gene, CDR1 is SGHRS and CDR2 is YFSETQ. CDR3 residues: CASSSGAGQDTIYF. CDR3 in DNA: TGCGCCAGCAGCTCTGGGGCGGGGCAGGACACCATATATTTT.

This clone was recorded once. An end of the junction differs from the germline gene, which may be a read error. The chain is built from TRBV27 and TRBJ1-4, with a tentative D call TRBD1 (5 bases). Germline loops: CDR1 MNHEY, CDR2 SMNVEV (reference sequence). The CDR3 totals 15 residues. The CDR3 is CASSSPGRAKEKLFF. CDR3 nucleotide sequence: TGTGCCAGCAGTTCCCCGGGCAGGGCTAAGGAAAAACTGTTTTTT.

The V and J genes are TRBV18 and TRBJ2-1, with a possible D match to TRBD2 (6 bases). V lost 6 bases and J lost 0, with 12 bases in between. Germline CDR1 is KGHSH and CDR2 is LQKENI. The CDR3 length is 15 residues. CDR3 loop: CASSLAPSSYNEQFF. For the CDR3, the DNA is TGTGCCAGCTCCCTAGCGCCTAGCTCCTACAATGAGCAGTTCTTC.

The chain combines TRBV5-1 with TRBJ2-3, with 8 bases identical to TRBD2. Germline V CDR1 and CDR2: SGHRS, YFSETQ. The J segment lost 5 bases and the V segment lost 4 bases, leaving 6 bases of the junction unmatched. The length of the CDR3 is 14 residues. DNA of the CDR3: TGCGCCAGCAGCCCGGGGGGGGGCGGAGATACGCAGTATTTT. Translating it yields CASSPGGGGDTQYF.

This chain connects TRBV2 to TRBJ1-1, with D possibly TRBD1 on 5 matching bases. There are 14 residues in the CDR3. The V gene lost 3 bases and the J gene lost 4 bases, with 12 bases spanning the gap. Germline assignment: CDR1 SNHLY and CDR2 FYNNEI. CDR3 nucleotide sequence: TGTGCCAGCAGTGATCAGGGCCTGGGCACTGAAGCTTTCTTT. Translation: CASSDQGLGTEAFF.

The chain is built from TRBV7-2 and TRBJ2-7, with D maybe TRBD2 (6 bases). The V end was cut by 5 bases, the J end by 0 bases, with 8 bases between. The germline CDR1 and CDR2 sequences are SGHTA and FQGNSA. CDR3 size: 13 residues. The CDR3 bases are TGTGCCAGCAGCCGGGGGAGCTCCTACGAGCAGTACTTC. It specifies CASSRGSSYEQYF.

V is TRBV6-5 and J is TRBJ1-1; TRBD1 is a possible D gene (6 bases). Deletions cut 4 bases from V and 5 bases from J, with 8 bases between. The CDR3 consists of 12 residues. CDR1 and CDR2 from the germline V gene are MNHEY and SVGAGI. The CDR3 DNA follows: TGTGCCAGCAGTTTCACAGGGACTGAAGCTTTCTTT. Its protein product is CASSFTGTEAFF.

This chain's CDR3 is CASSQGQGSGNTIYF. The CDR3 nucleotides read TGTGCCAGCAGCCAGGGACAGGGCTCTGGAAACACCATATATTTT. The chain recombines TRBV14 with TRBJ1-3, with TRBD1 matching over 9 bases. Germline trimming cut 3 bases from V and 0 bases from J; bases unmatched to any gene: 0. CDR3 length equals 15 residues. The V gene's germline CDR1 is SGHDN and CDR2 FVKESK.

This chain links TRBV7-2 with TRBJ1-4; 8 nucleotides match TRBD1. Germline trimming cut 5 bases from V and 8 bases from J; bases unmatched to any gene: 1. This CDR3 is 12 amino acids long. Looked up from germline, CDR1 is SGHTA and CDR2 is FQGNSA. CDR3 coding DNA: TGTGCCAGCAGCCGGACAGGGGAAAAACTGTTTTTT. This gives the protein CASSRTGEKLFF. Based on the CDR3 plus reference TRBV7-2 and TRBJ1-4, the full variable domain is GAGVSQSPSNKVTEKGKDVELRCDPISGHTALYWYRQSLGQGLEFLIYFQGNSAPDKSGLPSDRFSAERTGGSVSTLTIQRTQQEDSAVYLCASSRTGEKLFFGSGTQLSVL.

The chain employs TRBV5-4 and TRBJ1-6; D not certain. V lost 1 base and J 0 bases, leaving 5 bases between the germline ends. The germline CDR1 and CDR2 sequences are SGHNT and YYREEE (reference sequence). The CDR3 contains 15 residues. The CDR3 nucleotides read TGTGCCAGCAGCTTGCAGGCCTCCTATAATTCACCCCTCCACTTT. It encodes CASSLQASYNSPLHF.

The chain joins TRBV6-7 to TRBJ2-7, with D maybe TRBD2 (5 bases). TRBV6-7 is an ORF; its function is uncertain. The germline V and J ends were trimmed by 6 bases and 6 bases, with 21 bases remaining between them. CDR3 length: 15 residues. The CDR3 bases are TGTGCCAGCAGATTTTCGCGGGTTTCAAAGTCCGAGCAGTACTTC. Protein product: CASRFSRVSKSEQYF.

This chain's CDR3 is CASSTLAGGLLRSEQFF. The CDR3 nucleotides read TGTGCCAGCAGCACCCTAGCGGGGGGGCTTCTCCGGTCCGAGCAGTTCTTC. The chain is built from TRBV9 and TRBJ2-1, with 12 bases matching TRBD2. V was clipped by 4 bases and J by 10 bases; unmatched bases: 15. This CDR3 spans 17 amino acids. Per germline, CDR1 SGDLS and CDR2 YYNGEE. The full variable domain, its missing parts supplied by reference TRBV9 and TRBJ2-1, is DSGVTQTPKHLITATGQRVTLRCSPRSGDLSVYWYQQSLDQGLQFLIQYYNGEERAKGNILERFSAQQFPDLHSELNLSSLELGDSALYFCASSTLAGGLLRSEQFFGPGTRLTVL.

The CDR3 sequence: CASSLTRDYGYTF. The DNA for the CDR3 is TGTGCCAGCAGCTTGACGCGGGACTATGGCTACACCTTC. V and J are TRBV7-3 and TRBJ1-2; D remains unclear. The CDR3 is 13 residues long. V lost 3 bases, J lost 3 bases, and 8 bases lay in between. Per germline, CDR1 SGHTA and CDR2 FQGTGA.

The CDR3 region has the DNA TGTGCCAGTAGTATGGTATTGGTCCGGGTCGGGCAGCCCCAGCATTTT. It encodes CASSMVLVRVGQPQHF. This rearrangement joins TRBV19 to TRBJ1-5, with D uncertain. Germline CDR1 is LNHDA and CDR2 is SQIVND (reference sequence). The CDR3 is 16 residues long. Trimming took off 3 bases at V and 7 bases at J, with 19 bases between the two ends.

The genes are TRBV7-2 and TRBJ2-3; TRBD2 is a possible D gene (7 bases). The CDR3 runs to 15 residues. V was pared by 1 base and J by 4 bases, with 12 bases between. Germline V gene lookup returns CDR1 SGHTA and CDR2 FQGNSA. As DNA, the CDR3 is TGTGCCAGCAGCTTAGGGGGGGGCGGGGCAGATACGCAGTATTTT. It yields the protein CASSLGGGGADTQYF.

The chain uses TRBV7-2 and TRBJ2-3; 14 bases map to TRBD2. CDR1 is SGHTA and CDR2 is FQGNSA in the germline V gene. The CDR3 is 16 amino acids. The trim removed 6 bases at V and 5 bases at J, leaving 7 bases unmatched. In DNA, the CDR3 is TGTGCCAGCAGTAATAGACTAGCGGGGGGGGGAGATACGCAGTATTTT. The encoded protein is CASSNRLAGGGDTQYF.

DNA of the CDR3: TGTGCCAGCAGCATACGGGACACCGGTTGGGACACTGAAGCTTTCTTT. Translation gives CASSIRDTGWDTEAFF. The genes are TRBV7-6 and TRBJ1-1; D is possibly TRBD1 (6 bases). Trimming removed 5 bases from V and 3 bases from J, with 19 bases in between. The CDR3 has 16 amino acids. In germline, CDR1 is SGHVS, CDR2 FNYEAQ.

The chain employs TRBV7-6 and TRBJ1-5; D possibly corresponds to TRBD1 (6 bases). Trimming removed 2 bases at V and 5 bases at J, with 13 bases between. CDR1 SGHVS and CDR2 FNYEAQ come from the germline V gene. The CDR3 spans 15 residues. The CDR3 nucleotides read TGTGCCAGCAGCTTATCACAGGGCGGCCATCAGCCCCAGCATTTT. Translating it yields CASSLSQGGHQPQHF.

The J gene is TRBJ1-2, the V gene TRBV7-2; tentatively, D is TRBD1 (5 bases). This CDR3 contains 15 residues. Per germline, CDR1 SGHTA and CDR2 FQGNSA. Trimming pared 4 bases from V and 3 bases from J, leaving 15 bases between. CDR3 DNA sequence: TGTGCCAGCAGCTCCCGGGGGACGGCAGACTATGGCTACACCTTC. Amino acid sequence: CASSSRGTADYGYTF.